Below, 18 T cell receptor beta chains from the same sample are listed, as sequenced in a study of cytomegalovirus exposure and HLA in healthy donors. The PCR was carried out with 60 Vbeta primers and 13 Jbeta primers. Generated by immunoSEQ multiplex PCR, the TCRdb table keeps only in-frame clones and is missing some. This sample has some 110,000 clones; around 67% occur once, and the top ten carry approximately 4.3%. Sequencing was performed on PBMCs. Source of these receptors: a man aged 60 to 75 in good health and CMV-seropositive.

The V call is TRBV19, the J call TRBJ1-1; D is undetermined. Per the germline V gene, CDR1 is LNHDA and CDR2 is SQIVND (reference sequence). The CDR3 has 12 amino acids. V lost 5 bases to trimming and J lost 9 bases, with 13 bases between them. The CDR3 coding sequence is TGTGCCAGTAGTGCGGGAAGCCTTAAAGCTTTCTTT. Residues: CASSAGSLKAFF.

The chain joins TRBV7-8 to TRBJ1-4; no firm D call. The CDR3 length is 14 residues. Trimming took 4 bases from V and 2 from J, leaving 8 bases between them. Germline V gene sequence: CDR1 SGHVS, CDR2 FQNEAQ. The CDR3 region has the DNA TGTGCCAGCAGCTCACTATCCACTAATGAAAAACTGTTTTTT. Translating it yields CASSSLSTNEKLFF.

The genes are TRBV5-8 and TRBJ1-1, with unresolved D. CDR1 and CDR2 (germline): SGHTS, YDEGEE. Between the trimmed V and J ends, which lost 5 bases and 0 bases, there was a span of 8 bases. The CDR3 spans 13 residues. The CDR3 here is CASSRDMNTEAFF. CDR3 DNA: TGTGCCAGCAGTAGAGACATGAACACTGAAGCTTTCTTT.

This sequence joins TRBV2 and TRBJ2-7; D is undetermined. Per germline, CDR1 SNHLY and CDR2 FYNNEI. The CDR3 spans 12 residues. Deletions cut 7 bases from V and 2 bases from J, with 9 bases between. CDR3 loop: CASKGEAYEQYF. The DNA of the CDR3 is TGTGCCAGCAAAGGTGAGGCCTACGAGCAGTACTTC. The full variable domain, its missing parts supplied by reference TRBV2 and TRBJ2-7, is EPEVTQTPSHQVTQMGQEVILRCVPISNHLYFYWYRQILGQKVEFLVSFYNNEISEKSEIFDDQFSVERPDGSNFTLKIRSTKLEDSAMYFCASKGEAYEQYFGPGTRLTVT.

This chain joins TRBV6-5 and TRBJ1-6; TRBD1 matches 8 bases. This CDR3 comprises 15 residues. Germline lookup yields CDR1 MNHEY and CDR2 SVGAGI. V shed 3 bases, J shed 7 bases, and the junction held 5 bases outside the gene matches. The CDR3 nucleotides read TGTGCCAGCAGTTATTTCCAGGGGGCCAATTCACCCCTCCACTTT. This encodes CASSYFQGANSPLHF.

The genes are TRBV13 and TRBJ2-5, with D possibly being TRBD1 (5 bases). The J call may not be correct, given that the DNA end is closer to TRBJ2-7. CDR1 PRHDT and CDR2 FYEKMQ come from the germline V gene (reference sequence). The CDR3 runs to 15 residues. CDR3 sequence reads: CASSLTRVGSYEQYF. DNA for the CDR3: TGTGCCAGCAGCTTAACCAGGGTTGGCTCCTACGAGCAGTACTTC.

This clone was counted a few times. This specimen includes other DNA sequences encoding the same CDR3. The chain combines TRBV7-3 with TRBJ2-1; possible D gene TRBD2, 6 bases. V lost 2 bases and J lost 5, with 10 bases in between. CDR3 length equals 14 residues. Germline CDR1 SGHTA, CDR2 FQGTGA. In DNA form, the CDR3 reads TGTGCCAGCAGCTTAGGCGGGGCAAACAATGAGCAGTTCTTC. It codes for CASSLGGANNEQFF. The whole variable domain, remainder taken from reference TRBV7-3 and TRBJ2-1, is GAGVSQTPSNKVTEKGKYVELRCDPISGHTALYWYRQSLGQGPEFLIYFQGTGAADDSGLPNDRFFAVRPEGSVSTLKIQRTERGDSAVYLCASSLGGANNEQFFGPGTRLTVL.

A word on this clone: Sequence at one end of the junction differs from germline and may be a read error. The chain carries TRBV14 and TRBJ1-1, with D hard to call. The CDR3 contains 13 residues. CDR1 is SGHDN and CDR2 is FVKESK in the germline V gene. CDR3 nucleotide sequence: TGTGCCAGCAGCCAAGAGGAGGCCACTGAAGCTTCCTTT. This codes for CASSQEEATEASF.

The V gene is TRBV13, the J gene TRBJ1-2; TRBD1 is a possible D gene (5 bases). The length of the CDR3 is 13 residues. Trimming left V 3 bases short and J 4 bases short, with 9 bases between. The germline CDR1 and CDR2 sequences are PRHDT and FYEKMQ (reference sequence). DNA of the CDR3: TGTGCCAGCAGCTTGGGGCCCAGCTATGGCTACACCTTC. Protein sequence: CASSLGPSYGYTF.

Remarks on this clone: Other DNA variants within this sample encode the same CDR3. This sequence joins TRBV7-8 and TRBJ2-3, with 9 bases lining up with TRBD2. CDR1 SGHVS and CDR2 FQNEAQ come from the germline V gene. Trimming took 5 bases from V and 3 from J; bases not matched to a gene: 3. This CDR3 is 14 amino acids long. The CDR3 loop reads CASSVTSGTDTQYF. The CDR3 DNA reads TGTGCCAGCAGCGTGACTAGCGGTACAGATACGCAGTATTTT.

This clone was counted between two and nine times. V usage is TRBV27 and J usage is TRBJ2-3; 16 bases align to TRBD2. This CDR3 has 17 residues. CDR1 is MNHEY, CDR2 SMNVEV, per germline (reference sequence). V lost 3 bases to trimming and J lost 4 bases; unmatched junction nucleotides: 4. CDR3 sequence (DNA): TGTGCCAGCAGTTTCACCGGGACTAGCGGGGGGGCAGATACGCAGTATTTT. This sequence encodes CASSFTGTSGGADTQYF.

The rearrangement links TRBV6-1 to TRBJ2-7, with 8 nucleotides matching TRBD1. V was clipped by 7 bases and J by 3 bases; unmatched bases: 8. CDR3 length: 14 amino acids. Germline assignment: CDR1 MNHNS and CDR2 SASEGT. CDR3 nucleotides: TGTGCCAGCACAGGGGGCCGTCTTGTCTACGAGCAGTACTTC. Its protein product is CASTGGRLVYEQYF.

The chain is built from TRBV7-9 and TRBJ2-1, with 9 bases lining up with TRBD2. The CDR3 is 16 amino acids. Looked up from germline, CDR1 is SEHNR and CDR2 is FQNEAQ (reference sequence). J was trimmed by 8 bases and V by 1 base; bases with no gene match: 9. The CDR3 nucleotides read TGTGCCAGCAGCTTAGACGCTGCGGGGGGGTCATATGAGCAGTTCTTC. This translates into CASSLDAAGGSYEQFF.

This clone was counted once. J is TRBJ2-3 and V is TRBV2; TRBD1 aligns across 9 bases. Trimming took 11 bases from V and 5 from J; bases not matched to a gene: 11. The CDR3 consists of 14 residues. Germline loops: CDR1 SNHLY, CDR2 FYNNEI. This CDR3 reads CASGRGTGLDTQYF. CDR3 DNA: TGTGCCTCCGGGCGGGGGACAGGGTTAGATACGCAGTATTTT. Using reference TRBV2 and TRBJ2-3 for the parts outside the CDR3, the full variable domain is EPEVTQTPSHQVTQMGQEVILRCVPISNHLYFYWYRQILGQKVEFLVSFYNNEISEKSEIFDDQFSVERPDGSNFTLKIRSTKLEDSAMYFCASGRGTGLDTQYFGPGTRLTVL.

The V gene is TRBV5-5, the J gene TRBJ2-5, with D hard to call. Trimming cost V 0 bases and J 2 bases, with 5 bases left between them. Per germline, CDR1 SGHKS and CDR2 YYEKEE (reference sequence). The CDR3 sequence is 13 residues long. The CDR3 DNA follows: TGTGCCAGCAGCTTGGACGGTCAAGAGACCCAGTACTTC. This gives the protein CASSLDGQETQYF.

The chain joins TRBV28 to TRBJ1-4; no reliable D call. Trimming cost V 5 bases and J 2 bases, with 12 bases left between them. The CDR3 covers 15 residues. Germline assignment: CDR1 MDHEN and CDR2 SYDVKM. CDR3 sequence reads: CASSPHRRTNEKLFF. The CDR3 DNA is TGTGCCAGCAGTCCCCACAGACGTACTAATGAAAAACTGTTTTTT.

The V gene is TRBV5-4, the J gene TRBJ2-7; 7 nucleotides agree with TRBD2. The CDR3 is made up of 15 amino acids. Germline V CDR1 and CDR2: SGHNT, YYREEE (reference sequence). With 3 bases clipped from V and 4 bases from J, the junction kept 10 bases outside the gene matches. The CDR3 DNA reads TGTGCCAGCAGCTCTGTAGCGGGCGGTGGTTACGAGCAGTACTTC. Translating gives CASSSVAGGGYEQYF.

The chain is built from TRBV10-1 and TRBJ1-6; 9 bases are shared with TRBD1. Germline trimming cut 11 bases from V and 7 bases from J; bases unmatched to any gene: 12. The CDR3 consists of 15 residues. In germline, CDR1 is WNHNN, CDR2 SYGVQD (reference sequence). The DNA of the CDR3 is TGCGCCGACACAGGGGGCCCCGTCCCAAATTCACCCCTCCACTTT. Amino acids: CADTGGPVPNSPLHF.